A selection of T cell receptor beta chains follows, all from one sample in a study of blood T cells in healthy people across ages. TCRdb re-called the 5' RACE reads through MiXCR, storing one row per CDR3 protein. The sample includes fewer than 1 million distinct CDR3 sequences, 40% to 50% of them seen just once. The source material was blood. The receptors here all came from a man aged 55 to 69 in good health. CDR3s include the opening cysteine and the closing phenylalanine or tryptophan. A D gene is named only where the DNA matches it firmly. Clone size appears in some rows only: once, few, many, or a class for an expanded clone.

>few|TRBV6-5|19|.|TRBJ1-1
TGTGCCAGCAGTTACTCTACACCCCTAATTGGGGGGGAGAACACTGAAGCTTTCTTT
CASSYSTPLIGGENTEAFF
>few|TRBV6-2/TRBV6-3|15|TRBD1|TRBJ2-7
TGTGCCAGCACCGAGGGCGGGACAGGCTCCTACGAGCAGTACTTC
CASTEGGTGSYEQYF
>.|TRBV4-3|15|.|TRBJ2-3
TGCGCCAGCGGCCAAGATCCTGGATCGGCAGATACGCAGTATTTT
CASGQDPGSADTQYF
>.|TRBV25-1|15|TRBD1|TRBJ1-2
TGTGCCAGCAGTGAACTGGGACAGGGGGAAGATGGCTACACCTTC
CASSELGQGEDGYTF
>.|TRBV5-4|15|TRBD1|TRBJ2-2
TGTGCCAGCAGTAGGGGGCTGGGAGACACCGGGGAGCTGTTTTTT
CASSRGLGDTGELFF
>few|TRBV9|14|.|TRBJ2-1
TGTGCCAGCAGCATCGGGACACCAAACAATGAGCAGTTCTTC
CASSIGTPNNEQFF
>.|TRBV4-1|15|.|TRBJ2-3
TGCGCCAGCAGCCAAGACCGGGTGAAGGTAGATACGCAGTATTTT
CASSQDRVKVDTQYF
>.|TRBV20-1|14|.|TRBJ1-1
TGCAGTGCCCGATGGGTCCGGGGCATGGGTGAAGCTTTCTTT
CSARWVRGMGEAFF
>.|TRBV29-1|14|.|TRBJ2-1
TGCAGCGTTGATGTGGTACAAAGCCGGGGTGAGCAGTTCTTC
CSVDVVQSRGEQFF
>.|TRBV27|15|TRBD1|TRBJ2-7
TGTGCCAGCAGCCTCTACGGGACAGGGGAATACGAGCAGTACTTC
CASSLYGTGEYEQYF
>.|TRBV10-3|14|TRBD1|TRBJ2-7
TGTGCCATCAGTGCGGCAGGGGGCCAGGACGAGCAGTACTTC
CAISAAGGQDEQYF
>many|TRBV29-1|12|.|TRBJ2-5
TGCAGCGCCGCAGGGGCACAAGAGACCCAGTACTTC
CSAAGAQETQYF
>many|TRBV12-3/TRBV12-4|13|TRBD1|TRBJ2-5
TGTGCCAGCAAAAGACAGGGTGAGGAGACCCAGTACTTC
CASKRQGEETQYF
>few|TRBV30|13|.|TRBJ1-5
TGTGCCTGGAGTTTGGGGGGAGAACAGCCCCAGCATTTT
CAWSLGGEQPQHF
>.|TRBV6-2/TRBV6-3|16|TRBD2|TRBJ2-1
TGTGCCAGCAGGAACAAGGGGACTAGCGGGGGAGGTGAGCAGTTCTTC
CASRNKGTSGGGEQFF
>.|TRBV6-2/TRBV6-3|13|.|TRBJ2-3
TGTGCCAGGACCGACGCTAGCACAGATACGCCGTATTTT
CARTDASTDTPYF
>.|TRBV4-1|13|.|TRBJ2-1
TGCGCCAGCAGCCCGACTTGGTTCAATGAGCAGTTCTTC
CASSPTWFNEQFF
>.|TRBV12-3/TRBV12-4|14|.|TRBJ1-1
TGTGCCGGCAATTCCATGGGCGGTGACACTGAAGCTTTCTTT
CAGNSMGGDTEAFF
>few|TRBV5-1|14|TRBD1|TRBJ1-2
TGCGCCAGCAGCTTGGATCGGCAGGGGGAAGGCTACACCTTC
CASSLDRQGEGYTF